This T cell receptor (beta chain) was captured in a study of blood T cell repertoires in COVID-19 (dated by TCRdb to between 2020 and 2021). For the study in its entirety: Collaborator samples came from the United States, Italy and Spain and covered acute and convalescent phases of COVID-19. The prospective study material was composed of cDNA or gDNA derived from T cells, B-cell-depleted T cells, or PBMCs. The dataset comprised deeply sampled blood TCRbeta repertoires from subjects exposed to, actively infected with, or recovered from COVID-19. The repertoires were made available in a free public database intended to serve as a resource for research on the immune response to SARS-CoV-2. The samples were drawn from two sources: the first 160 participants of the ongoing ImmuneRACE study, and 1,200 or so subjects contributed by 6 global collaborators. Sample metadata almost always included a de-identified subject ID, COVID-19 status, age in years and sex. Where available, HLA class I and class II types were obtained from metadata supplied by the sample provider rather than from assay-based typing.

Of note for this clone: Its antigen is currently not known. Within one base of it there is no much larger clone, and no base qualities were kept.

The immunoSEQ Assay, a bias-controlled multiplex PCR, was used to amplify TCRbeta CDR3 regions from genomic DNA. Turning to the authors' computational methods: The number of nucleated cells in each sample was estimated from the amplification of reference gene primers within the assay. To quantify the absolute abundance of each unique TCRbeta CDR3 rearrangement, sequence reads were collapsed and filtered. Productive Simpson clonality was computed per sample as the square root of Simpson's diversity index over productive rearrangements. TCRdb retrieved this table from immuneACCESS and kept in-frame rearrangements only. Not all clones are present; in checked studies, unresolved V genes account for under half, and no reason is known for the remainder. V, J and clone size reflect that table, while D and trimming were determined from the DNA. The sample table records a few hundred thousand clones; about 80% of these occur just once. Of the sample, over 7.5% falls within the top ten clones.

Each collaborating institution followed its own protocols to collect whole blood in K2EDTA tubes. For TCRbeta analysis, collaborator samples were shipped as frozen whole blood, as isolated PBMCs, or as DNA extracted from either sample type. Overall results and qualifications from the work: The amount of clinical and demographic metadata varied by source and participant and was provided uncurated.

CDR1 and CDR2, looked up from the germline V gene, are MGHDK and SYGVNS. V and J are trimmed by 6 bases and 1 base, and the gene matches miss 4 bases of the junction. Including the terminal cysteine and phenylalanine, the CDR3 comprises 14 residues. The entry retains the CDR3 DNA only, 42 bases that are in frame from base 1. Material for sequencing was peripheral blood. The sequence derives from an elderly man with acute or convalescent COVID-19. Rearrangement joined TRBV25-1 to TRBJ1-1, and 8 junction bases match TRBD1. The bases read TGTGCCAGCAGAGGGACAGGAGGGAACACTGAAGCTTTCTTT. Translated, this gives CASRGTGGNTEAFF. Reference TRBV25-1 and TRBJ1-1 genes cover what lies past the CDR3, so the full variable domain is EADIYQTPRYLVIGTGKKITLECSQTMGHDKMYWYQQDPGMELHLIHYSYGVNSTEKGDLSSESTVSRIRTEHFPLTLESARPSHTSQYLCASRGTGGNTEAFFGQGTRLTVV.